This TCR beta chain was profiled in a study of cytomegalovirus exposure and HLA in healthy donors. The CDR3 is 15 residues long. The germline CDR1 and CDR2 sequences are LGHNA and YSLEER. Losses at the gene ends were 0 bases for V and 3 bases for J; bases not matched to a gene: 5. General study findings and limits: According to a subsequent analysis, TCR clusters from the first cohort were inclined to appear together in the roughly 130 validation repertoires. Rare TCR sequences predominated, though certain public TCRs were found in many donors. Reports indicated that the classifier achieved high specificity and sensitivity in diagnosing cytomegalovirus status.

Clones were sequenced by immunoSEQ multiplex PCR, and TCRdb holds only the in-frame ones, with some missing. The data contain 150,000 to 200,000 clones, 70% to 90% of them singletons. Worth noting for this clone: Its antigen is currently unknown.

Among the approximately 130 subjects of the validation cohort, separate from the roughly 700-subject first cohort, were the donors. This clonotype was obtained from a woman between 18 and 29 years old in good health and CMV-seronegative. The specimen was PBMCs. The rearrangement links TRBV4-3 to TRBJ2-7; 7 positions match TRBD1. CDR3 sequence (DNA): TGCGCCAGCAGCCAAGATAGGACAGGCAACTACGAGCAGTACTTC. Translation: CASSQDRTGNYEQYF.